These T cell receptor beta chains were read from a single sample in a study of T cell responses to AZD1222 COVID-19 vaccine. Clones were read by immunoSEQ multiplex PCR, and TCRdb kept only the in-frame ones, dropping some. This table holds approximately 130,000 clones, about 89% found once. The sequencing used peripheral blood, collected on day 0 of MenACWY control vaccination. The receptors shown here come from an adult in good health. Each CDR3 is given with its conserved first and last residue. Fields, in order: J gene, V gene, CDR3 protein.

J gene: TRBJ2-2
V gene: TRBV18
CDR3 protein: CASSPLLADTGELFF

J gene: TRBJ1-2
V gene: TRBV6-5
CDR3 protein: CASSYGGGGYTF

J gene: TRBJ1-4
V gene: TRBV11-3
CDR3 protein: CASSSEGEEKLFF

J gene: TRBJ2-6
V gene: TRBV5-1
CDR3 protein: CASSLVGRSSGANVLTF

J gene: TRBJ2-7
V gene: TRBV29-1
CDR3 protein: CSVNKLGSPNFEQYF

J gene: TRBJ1-1
V gene: TRBV5-1
CDR3 protein: CASSLGVLTEAFF

J gene: TRBJ2-7
V gene: TRBV2
CDR3 protein: CASSDLGYEQYF

J gene: TRBJ2-7
V gene: TRBV10-1
CDR3 protein: CASSVRGSYEQYF

J gene: TRBJ1-5
V gene: TRBV3-1/TRBV3-2
CDR3 protein: CASSLYSNQPQHF

J gene: TRBJ2-1
V gene: TRBV12-3/TRBV12-4
CDR3 protein: CASSQRGRGRFF

J gene: TRBJ2-7
V gene: TRBV2
CDR3 protein: CASTAPLGLAVSYEQYF

J gene: TRBJ2-1
V gene: TRBV7-2
CDR3 protein: CASSSSGNPYNEQFF

J gene: TRBJ2-6
V gene: TRBV11-3
CDR3 protein: CASSLSLGAGDVSGANVLTF

J gene: TRBJ1-5
V gene: TRBV6-5
CDR3 protein: CASSYGVDQPQHF

J gene: TRBJ2-5
V gene: TRBV24-1
CDR3 protein: CATSKGLWETQYF

J gene: TRBJ2-2
V gene: TRBV7-3
CDR3 protein: CASSPGTKGAGELFF

J gene: TRBJ1-5
V gene: TRBV11-3
CDR3 protein: CAIRDRGSYRGNQPQHF

J gene: TRBJ2-1
V gene: TRBV20-1
CDR3 protein: CSARDANEQFF

J gene: TRBJ1-3
V gene: TRBV7-8
CDR3 protein: CASSLWGRGNTIYF

J gene: TRBJ1-5
V gene: TRBV19
CDR3 protein: CASTFRAGNQPQHF

J gene: TRBJ1-1
V gene: TRBV19
CDR3 protein: CASSVQGGNTEAFF

J gene: TRBJ2-3
V gene: TRBV5-1
CDR3 protein: CASSEDGQGGTDTQYF

J gene: TRBJ2-1
V gene: TRBV6-5
CDR3 protein: CASSYGRASYNEQFF

J gene: TRBJ1-5
V gene: TRBV5-5
CDR3 protein: CASSLVVGSNQPQHF

J gene: TRBJ2-7
V gene: TRBV7-9
CDR3 protein: CASSAWVSDHEQYF

J gene: TRBJ1-2
V gene: TRBV12-3/TRBV12-4
CDR3 protein: CASSLDVFYGYTF

J gene: TRBJ2-2
V gene: TRBV24-1
CDR3 protein: CATSDFGAGGVTGELFF

J gene: TRBJ2-7
V gene: TRBV2
CDR3 protein: CASRSYEQYF

J gene: TRBJ2-5
V gene: TRBV6-2/TRBV6-3
CDR3 protein: CASSFPLTSGSTQETQYF

J gene: TRBJ1-2
V gene: TRBV13
CDR3 protein: CASSFQGSEANYGYTF

J gene: TRBJ1-2
V gene: TRBV20-1
CDR3 protein: CSAGTGLVYTF

J gene: TRBJ2-1
V gene: TRBV7-3
CDR3 protein: CASSPTGGSYNEQFF

J gene: TRBJ1-1
V gene: TRBV11-3
CDR3 protein: CASTQRGGNTEAFF

J gene: TRBJ1-3
V gene: TRBV7-6
CDR3 protein: CASSLDWSGGEGNTIYF

J gene: TRBJ1-1
V gene: TRBV5-1
CDR3 protein: CASSLGQANTEAFF

J gene: TRBJ2-7
V gene: TRBV9
CDR3 protein: CASSVGQNIYEQYF

J gene: TRBJ2-2
V gene: TRBV7-9
CDR3 protein: CASSPVALSTGELFF

J gene: TRBJ2-5
V gene: TRBV10-1
CDR3 protein: CASSPDRGGETQYF

J gene: TRBJ2-7
V gene: TRBV19
CDR3 protein: CASSIAQGRSYEQYF

J gene: TRBJ2-1
V gene: TRBV11-3
CDR3 protein: CASSLQGDEQFF

J gene: TRBJ1-2
V gene: TRBV3-1/TRBV3-2
CDR3 protein: CASSSSGHNGYTF

J gene: TRBJ2-3
V gene: TRBV6-2/TRBV6-3
CDR3 protein: CASSKGLRGTDTQYF

J gene: TRBJ1-5
V gene: TRBV30
CDR3 protein: CAWSSRQGRNQPQHF

J gene: TRBJ2-5
V gene: TRBV7-7
CDR3 protein: CASSLAGAGGLRIQETQYF